This T cell receptor beta chain appears in the sequencing data of a study of blood T cell repertoires in COVID-19. In the source study's methods: Cell counts per sample came from amplifying reference gene primers. Measured with immunoSEQ multiplex PCR; TCRdb has only the in-frame clones, and not every one. The DNA gave D and trimming, while V, J and clone size come from that table. The sample lists nearly 50,000 clones, 87% occurring once. Germline assignment: CDR1 KGHSH and CDR2 LQKENI. Germline trimming cut 3 bases from V and 2 bases from J; bases unmatched to any gene: 5. The CDR3 consists of 15 residues.

The sequenced sample was peripheral blood. This sequence originates from an elderly woman with COVID-19, enrolled during active disease. The chain uses TRBV18 and TRBJ1-1; the match to TRBD1 covers 8 bases. DNA of the CDR3: TGTGCCAGCTCACCGCGGACAGGGATAAACACTGAAGCTTTCTTT. It encodes CASSPRTGINTEAFF.